The sequence of this T cell receptor beta chain was determined in a study of T cell repertoires in cytomegalovirus infection (dated by TCRdb to between 2019 and 2020). Describing the broader study: The HLA type of each donor mattered for the analysis, because public TCR beta signatures pointed to carriage of CMV infection along with the matching HLA type.

Beyond this particular receptor, the publication reports: In the ex vivo response, HLA-C-restricted CMV-specific TCR beta clonotypes were dominant, and in two of eight donors the single most frequent clonotype came from this HLA-C-restricted group. In both this cohort and an independent cohort of 352 donors, the cumulative frequency of public TCR beta family members distinguished carriers of CMV infection plus the relevant HLA type.

The CDR3 contains 15 residues, cysteine and phenylalanine counted. Kept here is only the CDR3 DNA, which spans 45 bases and is read in frame from base 1. The germline V gene encodes CDR1 LNHDA and CDR2 SQIVND (reference sequence). V is cut back by 2 bases and J by 7 bases, with 8 bases in the junction unmatched. Many counts were recorded for this clonotype. Its antigen is not yet known. Per-base quality was not reported, and no clone a single base away is much larger than it. Instrument on record: Illumina HiSeq 1500. TCRdb reworked the public reads: Q25 trimming with fastp, MiXCR clone assembly, productive beta chains retained. Identical CDR3 protein sequences are pooled into one entry, listed with their most common genes and DNA. The sample records about 130,000 distinct CDR3 sequences, roughly a quarter of which are singletons. Almost 35% of the sample rests with the top ten.

Sequencing was done on a sample of PBMCs, sequenced either directly or after in vitro stimulation (not recorded which). The chain is assembled from TRBV19 and TRBJ2-3; 8 middle bases align to TRBD2. This TCR derives from a human donor in good health (CMV status not recorded). Some clones in this sample may be carry-over from other donors' samples. The bases are TGTGCCAGTAGTATAATAGCGGGGACGGTAAATACGCAGTATTTT. Translated, this gives CASSIIAGTVNTQYF.